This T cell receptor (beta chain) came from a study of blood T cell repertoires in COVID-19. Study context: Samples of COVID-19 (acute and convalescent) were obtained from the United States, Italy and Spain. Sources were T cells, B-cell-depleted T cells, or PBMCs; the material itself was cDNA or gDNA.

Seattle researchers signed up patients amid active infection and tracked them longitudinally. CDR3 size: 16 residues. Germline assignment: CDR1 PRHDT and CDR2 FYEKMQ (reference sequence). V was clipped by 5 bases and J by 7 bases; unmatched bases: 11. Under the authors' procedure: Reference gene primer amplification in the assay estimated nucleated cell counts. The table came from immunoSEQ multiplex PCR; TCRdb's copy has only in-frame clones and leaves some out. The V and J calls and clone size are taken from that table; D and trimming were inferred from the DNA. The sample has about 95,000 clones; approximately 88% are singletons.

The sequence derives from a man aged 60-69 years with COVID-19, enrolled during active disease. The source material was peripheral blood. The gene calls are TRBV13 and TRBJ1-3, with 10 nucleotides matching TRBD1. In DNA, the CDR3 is TGTGCCAGCAGCGCTACCGGGACAGGGGATTTCAACACCATATATTTT. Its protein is CASSATGTGDFNTIYF.